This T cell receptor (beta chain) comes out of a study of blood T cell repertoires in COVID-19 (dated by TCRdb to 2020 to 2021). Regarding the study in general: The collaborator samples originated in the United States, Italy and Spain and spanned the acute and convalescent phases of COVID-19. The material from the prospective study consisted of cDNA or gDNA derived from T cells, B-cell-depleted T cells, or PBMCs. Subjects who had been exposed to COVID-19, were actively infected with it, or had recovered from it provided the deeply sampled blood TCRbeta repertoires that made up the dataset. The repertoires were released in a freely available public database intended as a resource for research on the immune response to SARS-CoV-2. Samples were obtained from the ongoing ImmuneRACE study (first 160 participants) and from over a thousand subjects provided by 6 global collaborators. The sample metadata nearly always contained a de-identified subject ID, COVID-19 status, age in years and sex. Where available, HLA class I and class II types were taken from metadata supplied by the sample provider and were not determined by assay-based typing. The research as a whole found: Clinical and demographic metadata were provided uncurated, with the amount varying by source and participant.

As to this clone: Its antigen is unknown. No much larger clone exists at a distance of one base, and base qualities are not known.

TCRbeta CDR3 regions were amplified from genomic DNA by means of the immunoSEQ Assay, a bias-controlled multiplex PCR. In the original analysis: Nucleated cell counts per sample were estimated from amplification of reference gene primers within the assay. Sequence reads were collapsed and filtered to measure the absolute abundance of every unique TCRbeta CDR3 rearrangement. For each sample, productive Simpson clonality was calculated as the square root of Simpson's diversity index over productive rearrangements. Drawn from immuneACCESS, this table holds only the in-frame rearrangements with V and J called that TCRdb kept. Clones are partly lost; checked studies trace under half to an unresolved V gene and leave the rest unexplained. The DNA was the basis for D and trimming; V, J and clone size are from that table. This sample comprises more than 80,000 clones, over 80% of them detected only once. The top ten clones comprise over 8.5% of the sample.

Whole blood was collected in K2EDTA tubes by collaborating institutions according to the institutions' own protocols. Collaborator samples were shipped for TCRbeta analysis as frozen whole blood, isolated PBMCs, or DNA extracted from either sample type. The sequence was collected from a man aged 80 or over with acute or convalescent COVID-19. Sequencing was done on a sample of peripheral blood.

The DNA sequence reads TGTGCCAGCAGCGGACACTTGAACACTGAAGCTTTCTTT. It encodes CASSGHLNTEAFF. The V and J genes are TRBV27 and TRBJ1-1; the best D guess is TRBD1, with 5 bases matching. The CDR3 runs 13 residues from the cysteine to the phenylalanine. Kept here is only the CDR3 DNA, which spans 39 bases and is read in frame from base 1. The V end loses 6 bases and the J end loses 0 bases, and a stretch of 8 bases separates them. Reading the germline V gene (reference sequence) gives CDR1 MNHEY and CDR2 SMNVEV.